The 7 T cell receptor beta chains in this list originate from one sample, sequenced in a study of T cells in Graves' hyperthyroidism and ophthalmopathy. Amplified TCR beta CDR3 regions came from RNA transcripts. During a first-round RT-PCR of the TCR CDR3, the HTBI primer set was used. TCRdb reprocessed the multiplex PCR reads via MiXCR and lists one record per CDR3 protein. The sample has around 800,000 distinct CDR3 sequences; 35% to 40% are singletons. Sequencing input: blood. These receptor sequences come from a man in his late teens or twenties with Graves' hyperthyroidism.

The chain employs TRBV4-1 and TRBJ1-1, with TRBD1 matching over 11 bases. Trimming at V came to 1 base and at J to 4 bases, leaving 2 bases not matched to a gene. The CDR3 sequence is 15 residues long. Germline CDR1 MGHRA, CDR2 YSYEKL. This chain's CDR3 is CASSQGGQGGTEAFF. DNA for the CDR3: TGCGCCAGCAGCCAAGGGGGACAGGGGGGCACTGAAGCTTTCTTT.

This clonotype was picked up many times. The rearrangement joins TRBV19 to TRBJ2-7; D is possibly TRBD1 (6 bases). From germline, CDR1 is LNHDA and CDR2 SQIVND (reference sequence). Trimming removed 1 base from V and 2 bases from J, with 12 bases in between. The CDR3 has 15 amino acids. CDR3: CASSIGQVVPYEQYF. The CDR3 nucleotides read TGTGCCAGTAGTATAGGACAGGTCGTTCCCTACGAGCAGTACTTC.

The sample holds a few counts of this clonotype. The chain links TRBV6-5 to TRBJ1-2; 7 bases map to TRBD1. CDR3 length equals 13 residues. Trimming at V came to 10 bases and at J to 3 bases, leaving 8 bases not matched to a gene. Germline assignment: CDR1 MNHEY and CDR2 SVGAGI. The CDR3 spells CATAGGTDYGYTF. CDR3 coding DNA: TGTGCCACCGCGGGAGGGACAGACTATGGCTACACCTTC.

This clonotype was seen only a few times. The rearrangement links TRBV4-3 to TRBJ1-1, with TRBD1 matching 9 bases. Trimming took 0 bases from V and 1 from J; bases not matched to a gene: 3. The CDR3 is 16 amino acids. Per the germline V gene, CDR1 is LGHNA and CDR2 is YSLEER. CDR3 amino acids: CASSQDLGQGNTEAFF. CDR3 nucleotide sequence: TGCGCCAGCAGCCAAGATCTGGGACAGGGGAACACTGAAGCTTTCTTT.

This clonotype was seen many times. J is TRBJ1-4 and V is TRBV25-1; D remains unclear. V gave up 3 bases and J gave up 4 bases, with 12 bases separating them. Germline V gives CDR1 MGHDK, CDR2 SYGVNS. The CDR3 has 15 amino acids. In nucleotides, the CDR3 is TGTGCCAGCAGTGAGGTTGGCCTTCTTAATGAAAAACTGTTTTTT. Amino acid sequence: CASSEVGLLNEKLFF.

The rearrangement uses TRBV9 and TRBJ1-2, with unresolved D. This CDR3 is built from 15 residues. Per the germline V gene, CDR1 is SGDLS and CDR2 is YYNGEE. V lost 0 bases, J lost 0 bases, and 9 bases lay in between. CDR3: CASSVEDGANYGYTF. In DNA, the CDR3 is TGTGCCAGCAGCGTAGAGGACGGAGCTAACTATGGCTACACCTTC.

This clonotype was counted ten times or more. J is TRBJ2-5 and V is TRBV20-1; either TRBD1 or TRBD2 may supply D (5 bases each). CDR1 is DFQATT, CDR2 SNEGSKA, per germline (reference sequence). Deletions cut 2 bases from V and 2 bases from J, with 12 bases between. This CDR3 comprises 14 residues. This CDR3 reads CSARPPGRQETQYF. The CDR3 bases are TGCAGTGCTAGACCTCCGGGACGGCAAGAGACCCAGTACTTC.